The subject of this entry is one T cell receptor (beta chain). Its antigen remains unidentified. No much larger clone is present one base from it, and per-base qualities are unavailable. These data come from a study of T cell responses to AZD1222 COVID-19 vaccine (dated by TCRdb to the early 2020s). General notes on the study: AZD1222 recipients whose second dose came at about 4 weeks and those whose second dose came at about 12 weeks were combined into one group, since spike-specific TCR depth and breadth did not differ between the two schedules. Enrollment into the trials was organized by age into subgroups of 18-55, 56-69 and 70-plus years, and those subgroups contained approximately 160, 26 and 62 TCR-sequenced participants, respectively. TCR sequencing covered roughly 230 trial participants: 200 to 210 given two doses of AZD1222 and 26 given two doses of MenACWY control vaccine.

Study-level results and caveats: No day 14 peak-response samples were available, so repertoires were characterized only after the peak T cell response. After two AZD1222 doses, both the breadth and the depth of spike-specific TCRs were significantly higher than at day 0 and than in MenACWY recipients. Epitopes outside the regions mutated in the B.1.351 and B.1.1.7 variants were reportedly recognized by nearly half of the unique spike-specific TCRs. Most participants were white British and females outnumbered males, and the authors suggested that clonal diversity may have been underestimated. In the small 56-69-year group, the increase in depth fell short of significance, most likely because of low power. CD4 TCRs associated with the vaccine covered the entire spike protein, and the dominant responses were in regions 160-218 and 743-854. Conclusions about previously exposed vaccinees were limited because only a handful of AZD1222 recipients were SARS-CoV-2 seropositive at baseline.

The CDR3 regions of human TCRbeta chains were analyzed by immunosequencing. The authors' analysis ran thus. TCRs in the repertoires were matched against a reference library of SARS-CoV-2-specific TCRs that had been generated with the MIRA antigen-specificity platform. Breadth was defined as the fraction of unique TCRs that were SARS-CoV-2-associated. Depth was defined as the fraction of total T cells that were SARS-CoV-2-associated. Each spike-specific TCR was assigned to its reactive spike region and to a CD4 or CD8 class using the MIRA data. Log10-transformed breadth and depth values were compared by one-way ANOVA with Sidak's multiple comparisons tests. This is the immuneACCESS table as TCRdb keeps it, with only in-frame sequences that have V and J called. A part of the clones is gone; compared with another copy, unresolved V genes explain less than half, and the rest is unexplained. That table gives V, J and clone size, and the DNA gave D and trimming. In this sample the table shows approximately 190,000 clones, around 92% of which occur a single time. Together, the top ten hold approximately 1.3% of the sample.

In the paper's terms, the time point label means: baseline before first vaccination. Samples from vaccinated people were obtained from the UK trials COV001 and COV002, which included a single-blind randomized controlled phase 2/3 trial of AZD1222 (ChAdOx1 nCoV-19) in healthy adults. For TCRbeta chain sequencing, PBMC samples were collected from trial participants at day 0 and at day 28 after the second dose. This specimen was peripheral blood, taken on day 0 of AZD1222 vaccination. The source is an adult in good health.

The CDR3 protein: CASGRRGGLTDTQYF. The nucleotides read TGTGCCAGCGGCAGGCGGGGGGGTCTTACAGATACGCAGTATTTT. Recombination joined TRBV7-9 with TRBJ2-3; 9 bases in the middle match TRBD2. Taken from the germline V gene (reference sequence), the CDR1 and CDR2 loops are SEHNR and FQNEAQ. V and J are trimmed by 8 bases and 3 bases, and the gene matches miss 9 bases of the junction. The CDR3 contains 15 residues, cysteine and phenylalanine counted. Only the CDR3 DNA stays, 45 bases, in frame from base 1. This CDR3, with the reference TRBV7-9 and TRBJ2-3 proteins standing in past its ends, gives the full variable domain DTGVSQNPRHKITKRGQNVTFRCDPISEHNRLYWYRQTLGQGPEFLTYFQNEAQLEKSRLLSDRFSAERPKGSFSTLEIQRTEQGDSAMYLCASGRRGGLTDTQYFGPGTRLTVL.